These 5 T cell receptor beta chains share one sample of origin, sequenced in a study of T-cell reconstitution after alpha-beta-depleted transplantation in children. TCRbeta library construction was performed incorporating unique molecular identifiers. TCRdb processed the PCR reads anew with MiXCR; each CDR3 protein has one entry. The sample includes about 210,000 distinct CDR3 sequences, over 15% of them seen just once. The starting material was PBMCs, mostly from graft donor cells, obtained 360 days after TCRalphabeta/CD19-depleted stem cell transplant. The receptors derive from a male patient between 2 and 15 years old who had a stem cell transplant for acute lymphoblastic leukemia, so the T cells may come from the graft donor.

This clonotype turned up a few times. The chain links TRBV20-1 to TRBJ1-5; D remains ambiguous. With 5 bases removed from V and 7 bases from J, the gap between germline ends came to 9 bases. CDR3 length equals 11 residues. Germline V gene sequence: CDR1 DFQATT, CDR2 SNEGSKA (reference sequence). CDR3 residues: CSAYLGQPQHF. The CDR3 bases are TGCAGTGCTTACCTTGGCCAGCCCCAGCATTTT.

The sample holds a few counts of this clonotype. The chain joins TRBV7-2 to TRBJ2-5, with 8 nucleotides matching TRBD1. Germline V CDR1 and CDR2: SGHTA, FQGNSA. The CDR3 totals 15 residues. The V gene end was trimmed by 4 bases and the J gene end by 3 bases; junction bases not matched to a gene: 7. CDR3 sequence: CASSSGHRGKETQYF. As DNA, the CDR3 is TGTGCCAGCAGCTCCGGGCACAGGGGGAAAGAGACCCAGTACTTC.

In nucleotides, the CDR3 is TGTGCCAGCTCAGCAGAAGGACCCAACACCGGGGAGCTGTTTTTT. Translated: CASSAEGPNTGELFF. The chain is built from TRBV18 and TRBJ2-2; no firm D call. V was pared by 5 bases and J by 2 bases, with 12 bases between. There are 15 residues in the CDR3. The V gene's germline CDR1 is KGHSH and CDR2 LQKENI. Supplemented by reference TRBV18 and TRBJ2-2, the full variable domain reads NAGVMQNPRHLVRRRGQEARLRCSPMKGHSHVYWYRQLPEEGLKFMVYLQKENIIDESGMPKERFSAEFPKEGPSILRIQQVVRGDSAAYFCASSAEGPNTGELFFGEGSRLTVL.

V and J are TRBV4-3 and TRBJ2-2; weak D call: TRBD2 (5 bases). There are 15 residues in the CDR3. Trimming stripped 4 bases from V and 4 bases from J, with 13 bases between. Germline V gives CDR1 LGHNA, CDR2 YSLEER. This CDR3 reads CASSPGPRGTGELFF. The CDR3 coding sequence is TGCGCCAGCAGCCCCGGGCCCCGGGGCACCGGGGAGCTGTTTTTT.

This clonotype was found a few times. CDR3 bases: TGTGCCAGCAGTTACTCGAATCCTGAGGGACGGAATTCACCCCTCCACTTT. Amino acid sequence: CASSYSNPEGRNSPLHF. The V and J genes are TRBV6-2 or TRBV6-3 and TRBJ1-6; D is perhaps TRBD1 (5 bases). The germline V and J ends were trimmed by 0 bases and 7 bases, with 16 bases remaining between them. The CDR3 length is 17 residues. Per germline, CDR1 MNHEY and CDR2 SVGEGT.